This T cell receptor beta chain was obtained from a study of Ad26.COV2.S vaccination and SARS-CoV-2 variants. Stated treatment: 19 received Ad26.COV2.S at low or high dose, single or two shots; roughly five received placebo; per-sample allocation not given. Samples analyzed were those drawn on day 63 after the first vaccine or placebo injection. This clone occurred once. Here immunoSEQ multiplex PCR was the method, and the copy in TCRdb shows in-frame clones only, minus some. This table has 400,000 to 450,000 clones, about 90% appearing once. The clonotype was recovered from a person between 18 and 65 years old who received the Ad26.COV2.S COVID-19 vaccine or a placebo. The sample in question was peripheral blood, obtained in a trial of Ad26.COV2.S vaccine versus placebo.

The CDR3 spells CASSVGRYGYTF. CDR3 DNA sequence: TGTGCCAGCAGCGTCGGACGATATGGCTACACCTTC. The rearrangement links TRBV9 to TRBJ1-2; D unresolved. V was cut by 2 bases and J by 5 bases, with 7 bases left in between. Germline values: CDR1 SGDLS, CDR2 YYNGEE. The CDR3 has 12 amino acids.